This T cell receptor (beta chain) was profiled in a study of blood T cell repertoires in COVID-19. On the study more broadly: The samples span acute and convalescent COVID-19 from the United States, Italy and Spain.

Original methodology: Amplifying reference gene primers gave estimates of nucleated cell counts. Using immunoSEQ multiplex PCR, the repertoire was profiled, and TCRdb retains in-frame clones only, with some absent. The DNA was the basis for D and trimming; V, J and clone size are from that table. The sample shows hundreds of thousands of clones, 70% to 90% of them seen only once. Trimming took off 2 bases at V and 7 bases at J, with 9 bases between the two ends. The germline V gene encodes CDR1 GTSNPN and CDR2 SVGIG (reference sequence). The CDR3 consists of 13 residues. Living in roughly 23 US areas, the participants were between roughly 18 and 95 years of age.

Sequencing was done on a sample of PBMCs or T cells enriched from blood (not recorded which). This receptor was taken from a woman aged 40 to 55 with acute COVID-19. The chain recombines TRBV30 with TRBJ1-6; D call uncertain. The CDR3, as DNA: TGTGCCTGGAGTTCGGACTGGAATTCACCCCTCCACTTT. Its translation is CAWSSDWNSPLHF.